This TCR beta chain was sequenced in a study of memory CD4+ T cells and cytomegalovirus serostatus. Single viable CD3+CD4+CD8-CD45RO+ cells were sorted as the memory CD4+ T cells. This clone was detected only once. In the original workflow: After removing out-of-frame reads, 2.3 million or so distinct TCRbeta sequences remained. Sequenced by immunoSEQ multiplex PCR; TCRdb stores in-frame clones only, minus some. V and J calls plus clone size are reproduced from that table; the DNA served to infer D and trimming. This table has approximately 92,000 clones, around 80% appearing once. The CDR3 covers 16 residues. Germline-derived CDR1 and CDR2 are LNHDA and SQIVND (reference sequence). V was shortened by 4 bases and J by 2 bases, with 15 bases between the two germline ends.

This clonotype was obtained from an adult in good health and CMV-seropositive. The chain employs TRBV19 and TRBJ1-3, with D possibly being TRBD1 (6 bases). Sequenced sample: memory CD4+ T cells from blood. CDR3 sequence: CASSTGEGRTGNTIYF. The CDR3 coding sequence is TGTGCCAGTAGTACAGGGGAAGGGAGGACTGGAAACACCATATATTTT.